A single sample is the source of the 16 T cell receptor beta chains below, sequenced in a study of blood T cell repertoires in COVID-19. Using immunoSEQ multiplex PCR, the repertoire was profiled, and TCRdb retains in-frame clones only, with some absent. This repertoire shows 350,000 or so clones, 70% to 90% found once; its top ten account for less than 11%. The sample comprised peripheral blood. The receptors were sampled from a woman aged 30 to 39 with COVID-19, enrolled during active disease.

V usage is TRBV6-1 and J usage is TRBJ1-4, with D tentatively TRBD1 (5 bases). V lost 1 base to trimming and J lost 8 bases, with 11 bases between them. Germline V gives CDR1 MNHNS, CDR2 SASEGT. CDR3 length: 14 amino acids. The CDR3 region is CASSEGQGGEKLFF. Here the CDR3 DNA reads TGTGCCAGCAGTGAAGGGCAGGGAGGAGAAAAACTGTTTTTT.

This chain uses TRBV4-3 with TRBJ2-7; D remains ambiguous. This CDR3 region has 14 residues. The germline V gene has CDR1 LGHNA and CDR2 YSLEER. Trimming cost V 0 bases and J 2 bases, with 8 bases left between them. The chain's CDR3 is CASSQEEKTYEQYF. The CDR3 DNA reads TGCGCCAGCAGCCAAGAAGAGAAAACCTACGAGCAGTACTTC.

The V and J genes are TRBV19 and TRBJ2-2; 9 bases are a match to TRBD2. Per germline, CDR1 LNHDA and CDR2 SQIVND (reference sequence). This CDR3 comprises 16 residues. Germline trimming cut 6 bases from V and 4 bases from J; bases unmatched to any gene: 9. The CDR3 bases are TGTGCCAGTAGCCGAGAACTAGCGGGCCCCACCGGGGAGCTGTTTTTT. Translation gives CASSRELAGPTGELFF. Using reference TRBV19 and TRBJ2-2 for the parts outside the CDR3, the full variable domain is DGGITQSPKYLFRKEGQNVTLSCEQNLNHDAMYWYRQDPGQGLRLIYYSQIVNDFQKGDIAEGYSVSREKKESFPLTVTSAQKNPTAFYLCASSRELAGPTGELFFGEGSRLTVL.

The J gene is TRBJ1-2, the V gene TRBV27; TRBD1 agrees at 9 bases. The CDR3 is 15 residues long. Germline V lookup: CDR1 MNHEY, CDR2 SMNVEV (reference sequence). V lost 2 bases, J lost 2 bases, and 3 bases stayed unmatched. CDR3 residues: CASSLGGTGNYGYTF. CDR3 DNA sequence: TGTGCCAGCAGTTTAGGAGGGACAGGGAACTATGGCTACACCTTC.

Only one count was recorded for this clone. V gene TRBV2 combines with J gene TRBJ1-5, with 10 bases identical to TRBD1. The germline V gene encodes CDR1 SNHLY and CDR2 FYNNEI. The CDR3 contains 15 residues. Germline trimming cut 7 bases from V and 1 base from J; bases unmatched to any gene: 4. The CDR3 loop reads CASKDRGVSNQPQHF. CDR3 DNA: TGTGCCAGCAAGGACAGGGGGGTAAGCAATCAGCCCCAGCATTTT.

In DNA form, the CDR3 reads TGTGCCAGCAGCCAAGAGAGGCGGGCCGAAAACACCTTC. As protein: CASSQERRAENTF. The gene calls are TRBV4-2 and TRBJ1-2; D unresolved. From germline, CDR1 is LGHNA and CDR2 YNFKEQ. Trimming cost V 0 bases and J 12 bases, with 14 bases left between them. The CDR3 has 13 residues.

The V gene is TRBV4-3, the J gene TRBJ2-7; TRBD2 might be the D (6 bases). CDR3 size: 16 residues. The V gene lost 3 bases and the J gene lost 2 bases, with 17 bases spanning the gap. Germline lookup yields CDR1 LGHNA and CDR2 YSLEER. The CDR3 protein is CASSQNPGRGTYEQYF. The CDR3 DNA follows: TGCGCCAGCAGCCAGAACCCGGGGCGGGGAACCTACGAGCAGTACTTC.

The CDR3 sequence is CASSMDWGTQYF. CDR3 DNA: TGTGCCAGCAGCATGGACTGGGGTACGCAGTATTTT. This sequence joins TRBV7-2 and TRBJ2-3, with D maybe TRBD2 (5 bases). CDR1 SGHTA and CDR2 FQGNSA come from the germline V gene. V was cut by 5 bases and J by 8 bases, with 11 bases left in between. CDR3 length equals 12 residues.

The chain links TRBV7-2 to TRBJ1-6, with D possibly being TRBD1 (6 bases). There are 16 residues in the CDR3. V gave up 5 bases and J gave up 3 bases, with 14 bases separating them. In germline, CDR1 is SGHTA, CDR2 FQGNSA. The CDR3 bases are TGTGCCAGCAGCACCCAAACAGGGAGCTATAATTCACCCCTCCACTTT. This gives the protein CASSTQTGSYNSPLHF.

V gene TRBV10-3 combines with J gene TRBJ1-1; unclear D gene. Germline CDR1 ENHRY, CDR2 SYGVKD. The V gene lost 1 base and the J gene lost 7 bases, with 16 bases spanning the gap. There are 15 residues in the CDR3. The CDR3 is CAISEFPAASGEAFF. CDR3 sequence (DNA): TGTGCCATCAGTGAGTTCCCAGCCGCAAGCGGTGAAGCTTTCTTT.

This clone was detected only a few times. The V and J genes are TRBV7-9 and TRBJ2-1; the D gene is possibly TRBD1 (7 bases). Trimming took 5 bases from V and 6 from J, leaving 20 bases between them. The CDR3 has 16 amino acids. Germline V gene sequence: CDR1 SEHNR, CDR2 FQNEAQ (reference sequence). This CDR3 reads CASSQGGFEWGNEQFF. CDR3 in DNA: TGTGCCAGCAGCCAGGGGGGCTTTGAATGGGGCAATGAGCAGTTCTTC.

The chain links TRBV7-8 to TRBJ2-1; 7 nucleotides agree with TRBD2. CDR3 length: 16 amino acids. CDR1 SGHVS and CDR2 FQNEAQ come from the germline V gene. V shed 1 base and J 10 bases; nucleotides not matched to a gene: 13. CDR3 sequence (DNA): TGTGCCAGCAGCTTAGACTCTCGGACTAGACTTAGGGAGCAGTTCTTC. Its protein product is CASSLDSRTRLREQFF.

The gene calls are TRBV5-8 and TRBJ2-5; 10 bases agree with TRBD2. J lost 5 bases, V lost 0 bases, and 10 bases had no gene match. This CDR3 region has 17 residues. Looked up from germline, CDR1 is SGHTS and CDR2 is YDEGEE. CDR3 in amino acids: CASSLGSLAGGRETQYF. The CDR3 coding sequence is TGTGCCAGCAGCTTGGGGTCGTTAGCGGGAGGACGGGAGACCCAGTACTTC.

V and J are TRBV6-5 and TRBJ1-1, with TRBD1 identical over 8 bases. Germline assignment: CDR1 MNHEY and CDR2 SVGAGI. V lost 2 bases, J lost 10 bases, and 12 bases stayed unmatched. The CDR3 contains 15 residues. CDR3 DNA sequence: TGTGCCAGCAGTTACGGATCCAGGGGGCGTTTCGGAGCTTTCTTT. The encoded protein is CASSYGSRGRFGAFF.

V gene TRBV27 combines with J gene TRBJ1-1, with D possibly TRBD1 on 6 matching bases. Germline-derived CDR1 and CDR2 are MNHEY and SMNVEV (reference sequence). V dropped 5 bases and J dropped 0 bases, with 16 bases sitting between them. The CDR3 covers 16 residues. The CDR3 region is CASSPAGTLLNTEAFF. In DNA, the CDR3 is TGTGCCAGCAGTCCAGCCGGGACACTGTTGAACACTGAAGCTTTCTTT.

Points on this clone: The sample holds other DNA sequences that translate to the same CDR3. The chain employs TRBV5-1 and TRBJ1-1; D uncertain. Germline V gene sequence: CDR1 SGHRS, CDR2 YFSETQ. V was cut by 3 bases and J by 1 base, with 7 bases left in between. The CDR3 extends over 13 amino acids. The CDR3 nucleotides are TGCGCCAGCAGCTCGACGGGGAACACTGAAGCTTTCTTT. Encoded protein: CASSSTGNTEAFF.